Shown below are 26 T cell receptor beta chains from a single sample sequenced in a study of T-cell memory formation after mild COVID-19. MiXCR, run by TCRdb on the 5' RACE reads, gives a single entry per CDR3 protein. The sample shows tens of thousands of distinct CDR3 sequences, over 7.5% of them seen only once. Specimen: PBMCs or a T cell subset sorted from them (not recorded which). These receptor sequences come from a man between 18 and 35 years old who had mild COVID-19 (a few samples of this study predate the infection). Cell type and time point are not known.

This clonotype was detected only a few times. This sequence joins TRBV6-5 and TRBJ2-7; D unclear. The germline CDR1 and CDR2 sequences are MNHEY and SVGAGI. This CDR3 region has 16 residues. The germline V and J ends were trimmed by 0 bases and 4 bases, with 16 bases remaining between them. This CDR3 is CASSYSGVLGIYEQYF. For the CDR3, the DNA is TGTGCCAGCAGTTACTCAGGCGTTCTCGGTATATACGAGCAGTACTTC.

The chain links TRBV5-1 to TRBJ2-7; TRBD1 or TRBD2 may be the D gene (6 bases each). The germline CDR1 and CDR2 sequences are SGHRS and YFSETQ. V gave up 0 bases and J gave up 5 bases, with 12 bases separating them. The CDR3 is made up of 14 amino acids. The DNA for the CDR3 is TGCGCCAGCAGCTTGGCCCCGGGGGCAGACGAGCAGTACGTC. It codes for CASSLAPGADEQYV.

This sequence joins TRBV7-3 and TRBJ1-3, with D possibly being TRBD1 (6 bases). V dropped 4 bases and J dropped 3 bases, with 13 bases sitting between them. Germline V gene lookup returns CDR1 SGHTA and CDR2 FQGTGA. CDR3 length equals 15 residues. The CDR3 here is CASSYQGGNGNTIYF. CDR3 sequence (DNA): TGTGCCAGCAGCTACCAAGGGGGAAATGGAAACACCATATATTTT.

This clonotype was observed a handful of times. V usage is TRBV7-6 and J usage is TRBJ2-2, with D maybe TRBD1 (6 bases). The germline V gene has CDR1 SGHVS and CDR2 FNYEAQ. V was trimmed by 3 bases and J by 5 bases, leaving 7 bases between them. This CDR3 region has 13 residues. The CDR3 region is CASSLGATGELFF. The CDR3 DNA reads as TGTGCCAGCAGCTTGGGGGCAACCGGGGAGCTGTTTTTT.

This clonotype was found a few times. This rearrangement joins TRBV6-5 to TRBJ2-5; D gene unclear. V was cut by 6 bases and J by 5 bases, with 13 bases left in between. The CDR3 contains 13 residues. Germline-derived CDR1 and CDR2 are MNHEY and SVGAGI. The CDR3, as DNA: TGTGCCAGCAGACGGACGTTGAGCGAGACCCAGTACTTC. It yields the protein CASRRTLSETQYF.

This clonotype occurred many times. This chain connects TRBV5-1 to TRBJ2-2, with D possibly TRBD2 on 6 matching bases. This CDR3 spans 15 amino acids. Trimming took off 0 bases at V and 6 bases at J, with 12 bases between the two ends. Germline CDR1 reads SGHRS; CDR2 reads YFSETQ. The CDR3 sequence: CASSLVQGGPGELFF. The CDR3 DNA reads TGCGCCAGCAGCTTGGTCCAGGGAGGCCCCGGGGAGCTGTTTTTT.

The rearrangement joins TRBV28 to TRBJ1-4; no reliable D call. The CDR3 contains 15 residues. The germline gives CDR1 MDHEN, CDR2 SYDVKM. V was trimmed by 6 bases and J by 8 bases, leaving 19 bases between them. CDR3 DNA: TGTGCCAGCAGCCTCCCGGGGTCCCTACCCGAAAAACTGTTTTTT. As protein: CASSLPGSLPEKLFF.

As DNA, the CDR3 is TGTGCCGCGACGCTAGCGGGGATGGGGGGGTCCATAGATACGCAGTATTTT. It specifies CAATLAGMGGSIDTQYF. This chain uses TRBV28 with TRBJ2-3; 9 bases line up with TRBD2. The V and J ends lost 11 bases and 5 bases, in that order; junction bases with no gene match: 20. The length of the CDR3 is 17 residues. The germline V gene encodes CDR1 MDHEN and CDR2 SYDVKM.

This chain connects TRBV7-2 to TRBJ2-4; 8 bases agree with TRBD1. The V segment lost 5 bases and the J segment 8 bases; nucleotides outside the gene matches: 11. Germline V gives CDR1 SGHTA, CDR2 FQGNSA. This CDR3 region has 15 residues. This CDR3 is CASSRIGQGVDIQYF. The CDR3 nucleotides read TGTGCCAGCAGCCGAATTGGACAGGGAGTAGACATTCAGTACTTC.

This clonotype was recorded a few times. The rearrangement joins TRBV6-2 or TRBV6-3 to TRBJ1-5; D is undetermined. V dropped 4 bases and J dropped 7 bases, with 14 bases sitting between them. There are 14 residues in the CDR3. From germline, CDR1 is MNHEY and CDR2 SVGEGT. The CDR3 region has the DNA TGTGCCAGCAGTTCAAGATGGGTGGAACAGCCCCAGCATTTT. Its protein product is CASSSRWVEQPQHF.

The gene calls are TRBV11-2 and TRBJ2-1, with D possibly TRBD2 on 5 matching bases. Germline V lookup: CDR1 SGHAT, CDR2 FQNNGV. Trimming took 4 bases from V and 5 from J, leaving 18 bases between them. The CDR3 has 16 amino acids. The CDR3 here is CASSSYLRATDNEQFF. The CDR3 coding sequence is TGTGCCAGCAGCTCCTACTTGAGGGCCACTGACAATGAGCAGTTCTTC.

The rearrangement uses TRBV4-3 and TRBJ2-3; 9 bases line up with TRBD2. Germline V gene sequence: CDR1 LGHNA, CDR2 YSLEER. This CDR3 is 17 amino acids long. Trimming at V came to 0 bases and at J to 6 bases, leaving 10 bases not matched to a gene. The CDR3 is CASSQDARGGASDTQYF. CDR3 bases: TGCGCCAGCAGCCAAGACGCTCGCGGGGGGGCGTCGGATACGCAGTATTTT.

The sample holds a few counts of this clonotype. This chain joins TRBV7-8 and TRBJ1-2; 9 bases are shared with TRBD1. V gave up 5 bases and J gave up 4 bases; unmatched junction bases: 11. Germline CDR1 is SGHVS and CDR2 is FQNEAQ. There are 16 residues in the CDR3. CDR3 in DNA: TGTGCCAGCAGCCTACGGACAGGGGCAGGGCTCTATGGCTACACCTTC. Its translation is CASSLRTGAGLYGYTF.

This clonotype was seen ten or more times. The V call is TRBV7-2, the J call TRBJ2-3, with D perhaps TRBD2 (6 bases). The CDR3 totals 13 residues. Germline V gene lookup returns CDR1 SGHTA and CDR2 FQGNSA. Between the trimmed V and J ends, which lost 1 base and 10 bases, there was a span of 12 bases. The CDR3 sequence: CASSLDVREAQYF. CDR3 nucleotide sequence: TGTGCCAGCAGCTTAGATGTCAGGGAGGCGCAGTATTTT.

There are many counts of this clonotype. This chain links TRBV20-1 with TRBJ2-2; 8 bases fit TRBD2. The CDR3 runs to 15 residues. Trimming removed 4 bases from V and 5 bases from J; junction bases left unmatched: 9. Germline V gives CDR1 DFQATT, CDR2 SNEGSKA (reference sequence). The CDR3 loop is CSAKRSGEGTGELFF. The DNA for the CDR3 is TGCAGTGCTAAACGTAGCGGGGAGGGTACCGGGGAGCTGTTTTTT.

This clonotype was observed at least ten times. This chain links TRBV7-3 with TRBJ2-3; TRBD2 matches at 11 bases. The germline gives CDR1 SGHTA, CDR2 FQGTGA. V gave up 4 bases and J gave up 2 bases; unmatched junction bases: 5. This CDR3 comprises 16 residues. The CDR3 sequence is CASSSKTSGVTDTQYF. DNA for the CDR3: TGTGCCAGCAGCTCCAAGACTAGCGGGGTCACAGATACGCAGTATTTT.

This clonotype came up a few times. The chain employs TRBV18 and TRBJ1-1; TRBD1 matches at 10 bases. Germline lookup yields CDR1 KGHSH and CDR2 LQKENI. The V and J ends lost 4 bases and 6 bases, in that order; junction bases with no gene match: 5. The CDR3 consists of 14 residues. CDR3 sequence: CASSRTGGDSEAFF. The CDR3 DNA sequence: TGTGCCAGCTCACGGACAGGGGGGGACTCTGAAGCTTTCTTT.

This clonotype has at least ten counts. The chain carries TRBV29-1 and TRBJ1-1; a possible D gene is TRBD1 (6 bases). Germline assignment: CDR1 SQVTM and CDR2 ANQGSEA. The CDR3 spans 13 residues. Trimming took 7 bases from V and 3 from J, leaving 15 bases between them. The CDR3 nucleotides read TGCAGCGCCCAACACAGGGCGGACACTGAAGCTTTCTTT. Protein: CSAQHRADTEAFF.

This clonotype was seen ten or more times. The CDR3 region is CASRTTGTLVTQYF. Here the CDR3 DNA reads TGTGCCAGCAGAACCACCGGGACCCTAGTGACCCAGTACTTC. This rearrangement joins TRBV12-3 or TRBV12-4 to TRBJ2-5; the D gene could be TRBD1 or TRBD2 (5 bases each). This CDR3 has 14 residues. Trimming left V 6 bases short and J 7 bases short, with 18 bases between.

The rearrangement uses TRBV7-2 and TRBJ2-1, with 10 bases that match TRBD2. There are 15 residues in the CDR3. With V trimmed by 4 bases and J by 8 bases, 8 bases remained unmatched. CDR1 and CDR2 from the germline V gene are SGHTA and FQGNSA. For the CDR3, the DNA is TGTGCCAGCAGCTGGGCTAGCGGGGGAGGGTATGAGCAGTTCTTC. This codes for CASSWASGGGYEQFF.

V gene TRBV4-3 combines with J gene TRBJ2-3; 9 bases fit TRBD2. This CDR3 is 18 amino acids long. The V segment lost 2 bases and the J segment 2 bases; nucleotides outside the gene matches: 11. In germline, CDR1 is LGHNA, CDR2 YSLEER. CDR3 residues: CASSQSPAGGSYTDTQYF. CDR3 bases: TGCGCCAGCAGCCAAAGTCCAGCGGGGGGCTCCTACACAGATACGCAGTATTTT.

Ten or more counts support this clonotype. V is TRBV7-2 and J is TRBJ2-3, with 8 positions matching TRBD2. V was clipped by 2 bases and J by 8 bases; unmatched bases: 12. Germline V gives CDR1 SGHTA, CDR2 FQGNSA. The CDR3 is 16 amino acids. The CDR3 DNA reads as TGTGCCAGCAGCTTAATGGTCGGGGGGGCCCCCAGTACGCAGTATTTT. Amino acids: CASSLMVGGAPSTQYF.

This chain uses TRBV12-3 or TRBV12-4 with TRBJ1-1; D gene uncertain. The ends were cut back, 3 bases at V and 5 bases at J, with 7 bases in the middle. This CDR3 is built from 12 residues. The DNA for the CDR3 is TGTGCCAGCAGTTTCGGGCTTACTGAAGCTTTCTTT. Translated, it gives CASSFGLTEAFF.

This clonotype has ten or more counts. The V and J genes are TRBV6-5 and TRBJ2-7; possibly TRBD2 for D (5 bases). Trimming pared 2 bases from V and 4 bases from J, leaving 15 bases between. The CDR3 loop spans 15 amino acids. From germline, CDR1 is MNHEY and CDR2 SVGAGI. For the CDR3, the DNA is TGTGCCAGCAGTTACCGGACTGGCTATTCTTACGAGCAGTACGTC. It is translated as CASSYRTGYSYEQYV.

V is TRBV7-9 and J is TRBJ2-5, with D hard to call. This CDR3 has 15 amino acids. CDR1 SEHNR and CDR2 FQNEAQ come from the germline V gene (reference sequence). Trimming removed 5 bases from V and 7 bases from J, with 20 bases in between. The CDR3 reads CASSPEEELLGTQYF. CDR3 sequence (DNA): TGTGCCAGCAGCCCAGAAGAGGAGCTCCTGGGGACCCAGTACTTC.

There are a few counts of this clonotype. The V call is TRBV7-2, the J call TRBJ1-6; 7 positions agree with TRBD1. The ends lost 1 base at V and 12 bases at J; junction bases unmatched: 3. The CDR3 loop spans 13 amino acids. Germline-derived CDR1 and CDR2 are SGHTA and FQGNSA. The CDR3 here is CASSLEQGLPLHF. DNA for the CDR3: TGTGCCAGCAGCTTAGAACAGGGGCTACCCCTCCACTTT.